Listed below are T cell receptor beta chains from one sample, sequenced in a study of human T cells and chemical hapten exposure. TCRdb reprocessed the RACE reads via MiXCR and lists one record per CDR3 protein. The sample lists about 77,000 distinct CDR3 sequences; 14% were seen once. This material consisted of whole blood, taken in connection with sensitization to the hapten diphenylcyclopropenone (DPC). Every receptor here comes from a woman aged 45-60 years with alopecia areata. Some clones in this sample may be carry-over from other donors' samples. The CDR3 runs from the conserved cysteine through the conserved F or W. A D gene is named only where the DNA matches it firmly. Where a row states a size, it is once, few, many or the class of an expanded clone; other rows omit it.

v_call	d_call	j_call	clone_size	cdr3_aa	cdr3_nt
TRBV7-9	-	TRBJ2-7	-	CASSLPQGGLEQYF	TGTGCCAGCAGCCTACCCCAGGGTGGCCTCGAGCAGTACTTC
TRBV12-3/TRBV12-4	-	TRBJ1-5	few	CASSNGIRGNQPQHF	TGTGCCAGCAGTAACGGGATCCGGGGCAATCAGCCCCAGCATTTT
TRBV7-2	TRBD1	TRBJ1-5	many	CASSLWTGSTGAYNQPQHF	TGTGCCAGCAGCTTATGGACAGGGTCTACAGGGGCGTATAATCAGCCCCAGCATTTT
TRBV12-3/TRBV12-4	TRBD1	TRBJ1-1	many	CASSLTGGATEAFF	TGTGCCAGCAGTTTAACAGGGGGTGCCACTGAAGCTTTCTTT
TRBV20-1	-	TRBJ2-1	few	CSAIPQGTYNEQFF	TGCAGTGCTATTCCGCAGGGCACCTACAATGAGCAGTTCTTC
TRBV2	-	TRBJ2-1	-	CASRKGNEQFF	TGTGCCAGCAGGAAGGGGAATGAGCAGTTCTTC
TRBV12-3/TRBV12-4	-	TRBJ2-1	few	CASSSGVGGNSHNEQFF	TGTGCCAGCAGTTCAGGGGTCGGGGGGAACTCACATAATGAGCAGTTCTTC
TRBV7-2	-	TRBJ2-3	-	CASRGSTDTQYF	TGTGCCAGCAGGGGAAGCACAGATACGCAGTATTTT
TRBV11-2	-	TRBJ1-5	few	CASSLDPGDSQPQHF	TGTGCCAGCAGCTTAGATCCGGGGGATAGTCAGCCCCAGCATTTT
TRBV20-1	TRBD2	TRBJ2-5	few	CSASSSSGSKQETQYF	TGCAGTGCTAGTAGCTCTAGCGGAAGCAAACAAGAGACCCAGTACTTC
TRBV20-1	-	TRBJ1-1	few	CSARVMYAEAFF	TGCAGTGCTAGGGTGATGTATGCTGAAGCTTTCTTT
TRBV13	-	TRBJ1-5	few	CASSQGLSNQPQHF	TGTGCCAGCAGCCAGGGGCTAAGCAATCAGCCCCAGCATTTT
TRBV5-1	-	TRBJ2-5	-	CASSPNYQETQYF	TGCGCCAGCAGCCCAAATTACCAAGAGACCCAGTACTTC
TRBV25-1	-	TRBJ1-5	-	CASSEWNSNQPQHF	TGTGCCAGCAGTGAATGGAATAGCAATCAGCCCCAGCATTTT
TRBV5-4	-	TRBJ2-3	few	CASSDDSHITDTQYF	TGTGCCAGCAGCGACGACAGTCATATCACAGATACGCAGTATTTT
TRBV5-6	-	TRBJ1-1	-	CASSFRVSEAFF	TGTGCCAGCAGCTTTAGGGTTTCGGAAGCTTTCTTT
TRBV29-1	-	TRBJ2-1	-	CSVEDVEQFF	TGCAGCGTTGAAGACGTCGAGCAGTTCTTC
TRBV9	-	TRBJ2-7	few	CASSLRSGYEQYF	TGTGCCAGCAGCTTGAGAAGCGGGTACGAGCAGTACTTC
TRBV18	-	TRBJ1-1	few	CASSPPGGYTEAFF	TGTGCCAGCTCACCCCCCGGGGGCTACACTGAAGCTTTCTTT
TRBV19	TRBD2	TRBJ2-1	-	CASSMGAGVTYNEQFF	TGTGCCAGTAGTATGGGAGCGGGAGTCACCTACAATGAGCAGTTCTTC
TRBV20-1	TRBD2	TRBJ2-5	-	CSASRTPRLAAQETQYF	TGCAGTGCTAGCCGCACCCCTCGACTAGCGGCGCAAGAGACCCAGTACTTC
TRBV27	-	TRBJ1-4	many	CASSLSWGIGEKLFF	TGTGCCAGCAGTTTATCGTGGGGAATCGGTGAAAAACTGTTTTTT
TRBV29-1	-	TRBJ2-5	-	CSARTPEPKTQYF	TGCAGCGCCCGGACCCCAGAGCCAAAGACCCAGTACTTC